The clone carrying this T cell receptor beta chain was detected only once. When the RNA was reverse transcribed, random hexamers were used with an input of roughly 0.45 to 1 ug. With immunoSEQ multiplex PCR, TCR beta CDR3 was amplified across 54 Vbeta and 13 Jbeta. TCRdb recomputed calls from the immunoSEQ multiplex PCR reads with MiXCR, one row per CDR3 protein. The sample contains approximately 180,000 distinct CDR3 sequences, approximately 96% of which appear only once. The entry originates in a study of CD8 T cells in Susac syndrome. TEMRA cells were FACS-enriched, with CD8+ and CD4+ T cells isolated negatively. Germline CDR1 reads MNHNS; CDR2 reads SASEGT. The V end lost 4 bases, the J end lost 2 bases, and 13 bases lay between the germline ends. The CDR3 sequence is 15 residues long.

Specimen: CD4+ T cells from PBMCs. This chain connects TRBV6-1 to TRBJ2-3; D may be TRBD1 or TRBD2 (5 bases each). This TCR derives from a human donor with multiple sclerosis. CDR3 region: CASSGRDGNTDTQYF. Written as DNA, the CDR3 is TGTGCCAGCAGTGGCCGGGACGGTAACACAGATACGCAGTATTTT.